This T cell receptor (beta chain) derives from a study of cytomegalovirus exposure and HLA in healthy donors. Study-wide results and limits: Across donors, most TCRs were seen rarely, yet some public ones were widespread. There were a few CMV-associated chains whose specificity for CMV antigens was confirmed in vitro. Reports described diagnosis of cytomegalovirus status by the classifier as highly specific and sensitive.

A note on this clone: Antigen unknown.

V was cut by 4 bases and J by 3 bases, with 8 bases left in between. The germline V gene encodes CDR1 SGHDT and CDR2 YYEEEE. The CDR3 runs to 12 residues. The donors were part of the validation cohort, which consisted of 120 subjects and was separate from the first cohort of 600 to 850 subjects. The data were produced by immunoSEQ multiplex PCR, yet TCRdb's version contains in-frame clones alone and is incomplete. The sample has over 200,000 clones, 80% to 95% seen once. The genes are TRBV5-6 and TRBJ2-7; perhaps TRBD1 as D (5 bases). The sample was PBMCs. The origin of this receptor is a woman aged 25 to 39 in good health and CMV-seronegative. The chain's CDR3 is CASSHDSYEQYF. Here the CDR3 DNA reads TGTGCCAGCAGCCATGACAGCTACGAGCAGTACTTC.